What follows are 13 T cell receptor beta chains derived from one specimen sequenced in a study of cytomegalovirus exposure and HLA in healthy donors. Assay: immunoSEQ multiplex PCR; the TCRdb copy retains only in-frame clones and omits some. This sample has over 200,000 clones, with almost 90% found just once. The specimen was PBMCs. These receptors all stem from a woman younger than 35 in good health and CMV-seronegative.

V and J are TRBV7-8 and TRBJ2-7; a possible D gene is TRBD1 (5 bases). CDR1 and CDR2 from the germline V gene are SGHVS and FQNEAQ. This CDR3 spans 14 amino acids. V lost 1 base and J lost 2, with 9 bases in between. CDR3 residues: CASSLGTGPYEQYV. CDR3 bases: TGTGCCAGCAGCTTAGGTACAGGCCCCTACGAGCAGTACGTC.

In nucleotides, the CDR3 is TGTGCCATCACCGGGACAGGGGATGCCTTGCAGTTCTTC. Translating gives CAITGTGDALQFF. V usage is TRBV10-3 and J usage is TRBJ2-1, with 10 bases fitting TRBD1. V lost 7 bases and J lost 12; bases outside the gene matches: 9. The germline CDR1 and CDR2 sequences are ENHRY and SYGVKD. The CDR3 totals 13 residues.

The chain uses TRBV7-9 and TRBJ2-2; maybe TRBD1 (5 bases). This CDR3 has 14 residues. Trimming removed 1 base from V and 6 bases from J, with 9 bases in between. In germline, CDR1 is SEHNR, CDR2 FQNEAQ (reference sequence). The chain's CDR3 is CASSLGGASGELFF. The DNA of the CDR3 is TGTGCCAGCAGCTTAGGGGGCGCTTCCGGGGAGCTGTTTTTT. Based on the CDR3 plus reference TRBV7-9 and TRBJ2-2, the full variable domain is DTGVSQNPRHKITKRGQNVTFRCDPISEHNRLYWYRQTLGQGPEFLTYFQNEAQLEKSRLLSDRFSAERPKGSFSTLEIQRTEQGDSAMYLCASSLGGASGELFFGEGSRLTVL.

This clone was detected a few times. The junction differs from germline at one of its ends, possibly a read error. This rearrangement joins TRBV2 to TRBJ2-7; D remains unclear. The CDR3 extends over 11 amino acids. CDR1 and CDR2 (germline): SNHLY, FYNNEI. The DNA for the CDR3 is TGTGCCAGCAGTCATATCACCCTATCACGCTTC. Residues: CASSHITLSRF. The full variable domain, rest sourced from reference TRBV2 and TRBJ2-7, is EPEVTQTPSHQVTQMGQEVILRCVPISNHLYFYWYRQILGQKVEFLVSFYNNEISEKSEIFDDQFSVERPDGSNFTLKIRSTKLEDSAMYFCASSHITLSRFGPGTRLTVT.

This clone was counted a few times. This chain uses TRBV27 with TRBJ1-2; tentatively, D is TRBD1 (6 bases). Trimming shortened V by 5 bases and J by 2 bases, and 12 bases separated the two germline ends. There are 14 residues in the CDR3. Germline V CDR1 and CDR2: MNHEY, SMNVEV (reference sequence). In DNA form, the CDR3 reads TGTGCCAGCAGTCGAGGACAGCGAAACTATGGCTACACCTTC. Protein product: CASSRGQRNYGYTF.

CDR3 loop: CASSPTGPGVTDTQYF. CDR3 sequence (DNA): TGTGCCAGCTCACCTACCGGGCCGGGGGTCACAGATACGCAGTATTTT. The genes are TRBV18 and TRBJ2-3, with D perhaps TRBD2 (6 bases). Germline V gene lookup returns CDR1 KGHSH and CDR2 LQKENI. CDR3 length: 16 amino acids. Trimming shortened V by 3 bases and J by 2 bases, and 15 bases separated the two germline ends.

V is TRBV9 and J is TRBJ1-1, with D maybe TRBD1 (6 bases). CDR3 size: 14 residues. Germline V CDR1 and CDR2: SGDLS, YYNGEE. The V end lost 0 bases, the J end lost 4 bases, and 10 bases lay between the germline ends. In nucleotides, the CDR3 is TGTGCCAGCAGCGTAGAAGGGGGTGGCACTGAAGCTTTCTTT. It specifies CASSVEGGGTEAFF.

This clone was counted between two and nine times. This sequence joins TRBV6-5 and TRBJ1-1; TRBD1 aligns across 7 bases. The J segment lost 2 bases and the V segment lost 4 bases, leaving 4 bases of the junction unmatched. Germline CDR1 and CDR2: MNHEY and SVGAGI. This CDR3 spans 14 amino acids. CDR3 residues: CASSSSGGNTEAFF. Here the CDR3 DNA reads TGTGCCAGCAGTTCTTCAGGGGGAAACACTGAAGCTTTCTTT.

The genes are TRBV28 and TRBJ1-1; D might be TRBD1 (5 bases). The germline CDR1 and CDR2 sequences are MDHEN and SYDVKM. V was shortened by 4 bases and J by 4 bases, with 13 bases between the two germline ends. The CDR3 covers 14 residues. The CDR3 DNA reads TGTGCCAGCAGTTCGCCCGGGGGAGGCACTGAAGCTTTCTTT. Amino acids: CASSSPGGGTEAFF.

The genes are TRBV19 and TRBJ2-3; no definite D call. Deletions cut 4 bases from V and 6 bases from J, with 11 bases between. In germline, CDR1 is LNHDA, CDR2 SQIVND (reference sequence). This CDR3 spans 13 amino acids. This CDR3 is CASSNRWRDTQYF. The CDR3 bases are TGTGCCAGTAGTAATCGGTGGCGGGATACGCAGTATTTT.

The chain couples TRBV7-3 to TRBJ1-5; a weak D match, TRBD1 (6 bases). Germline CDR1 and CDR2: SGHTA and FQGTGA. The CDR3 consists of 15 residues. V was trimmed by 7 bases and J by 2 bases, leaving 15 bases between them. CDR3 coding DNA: TGTGCCAGCACCAACCGGGGGGGCTGCAATCAGCCCCAGCATTTT. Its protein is CASTNRGGCNQPQHF. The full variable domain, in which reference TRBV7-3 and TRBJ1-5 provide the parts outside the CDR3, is GAGVSQTPSNKVTEKGKYVELRCDPISGHTALYWYRQSLGQGPEFLIYFQGTGAADDSGLPNDRFFAVRPEGSVSTLKIQRTERGDSAVYLCASTNRGGCNQPQHFGDGTRLSIL.

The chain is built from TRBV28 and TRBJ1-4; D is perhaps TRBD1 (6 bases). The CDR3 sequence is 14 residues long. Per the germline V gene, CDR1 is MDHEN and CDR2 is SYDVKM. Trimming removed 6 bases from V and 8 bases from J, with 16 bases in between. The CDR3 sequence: CASSLGGHPEKLFF. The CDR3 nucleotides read TGTGCCAGCAGCCTAGGGGGACACCCCGAAAAACTGTTTTTT.

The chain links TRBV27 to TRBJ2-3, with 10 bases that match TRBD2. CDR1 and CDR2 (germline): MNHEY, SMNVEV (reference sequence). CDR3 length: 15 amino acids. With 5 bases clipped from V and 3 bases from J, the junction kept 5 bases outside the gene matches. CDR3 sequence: CASSSSGGPTDTQYF. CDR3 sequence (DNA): TGTGCCAGCAGTAGTAGCGGGGGGCCTACAGATACGCAGTATTTT.